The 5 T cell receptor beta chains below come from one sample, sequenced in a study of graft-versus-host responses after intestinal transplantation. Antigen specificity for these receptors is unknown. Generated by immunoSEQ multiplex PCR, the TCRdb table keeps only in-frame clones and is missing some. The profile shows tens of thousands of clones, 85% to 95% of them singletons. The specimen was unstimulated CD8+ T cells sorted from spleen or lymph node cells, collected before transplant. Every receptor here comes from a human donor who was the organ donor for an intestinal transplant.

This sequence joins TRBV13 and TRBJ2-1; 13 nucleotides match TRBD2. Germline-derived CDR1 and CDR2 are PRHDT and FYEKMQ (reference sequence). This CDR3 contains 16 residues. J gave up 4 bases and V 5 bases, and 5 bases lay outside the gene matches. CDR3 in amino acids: CASSHQLAGGYNEQFF. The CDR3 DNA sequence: TGTGCCAGCAGCCACCAACTAGCGGGGGGGTACAATGAGCAGTTCTTC.

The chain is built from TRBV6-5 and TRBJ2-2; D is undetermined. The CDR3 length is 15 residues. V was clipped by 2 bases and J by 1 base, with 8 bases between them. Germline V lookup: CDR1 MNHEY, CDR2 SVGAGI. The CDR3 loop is CASSYDSLNTGELFF. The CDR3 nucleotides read TGTGCCAGCAGTTACGATTCATTGAACACCGGGGAGCTGTTTTTT.

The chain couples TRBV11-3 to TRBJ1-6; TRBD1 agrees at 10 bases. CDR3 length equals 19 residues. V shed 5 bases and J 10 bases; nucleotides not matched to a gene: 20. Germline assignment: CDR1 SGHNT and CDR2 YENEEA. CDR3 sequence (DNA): TGTGCCAGCAGCCGACTCGGCGGGGGGGACAGGGGAATAGAGTCACCCCTCCACTTT. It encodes CASSRLGGGDRGIESPLHF.

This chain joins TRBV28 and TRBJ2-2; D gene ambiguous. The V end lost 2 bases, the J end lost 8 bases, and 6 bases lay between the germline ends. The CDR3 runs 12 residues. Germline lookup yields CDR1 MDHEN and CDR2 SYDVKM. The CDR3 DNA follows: TGTGCCAGCAGTTTAGACTCGGGGGAGCTGTTTTTT. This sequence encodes CASSLDSGELFF.

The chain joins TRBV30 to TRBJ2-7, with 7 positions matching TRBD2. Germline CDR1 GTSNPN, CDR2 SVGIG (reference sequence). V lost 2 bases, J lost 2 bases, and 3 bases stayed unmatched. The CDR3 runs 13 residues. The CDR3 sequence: CAWSTGTTYEQYF. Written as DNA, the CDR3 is TGTGCCTGGAGTACCGGGACTACCTACGAGCAGTACTTC.